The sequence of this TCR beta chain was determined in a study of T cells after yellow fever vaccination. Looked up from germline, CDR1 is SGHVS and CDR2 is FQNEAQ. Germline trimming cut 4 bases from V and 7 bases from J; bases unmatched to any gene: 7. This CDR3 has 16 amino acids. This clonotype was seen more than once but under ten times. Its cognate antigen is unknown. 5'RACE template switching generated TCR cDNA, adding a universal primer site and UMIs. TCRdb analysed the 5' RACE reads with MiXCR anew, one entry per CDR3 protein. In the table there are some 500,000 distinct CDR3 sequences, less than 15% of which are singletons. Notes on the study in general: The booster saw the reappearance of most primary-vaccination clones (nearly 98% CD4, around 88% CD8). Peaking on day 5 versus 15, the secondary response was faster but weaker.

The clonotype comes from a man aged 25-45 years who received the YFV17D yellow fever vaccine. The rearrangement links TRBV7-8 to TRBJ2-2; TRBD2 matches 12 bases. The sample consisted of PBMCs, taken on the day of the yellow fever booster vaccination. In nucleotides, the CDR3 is TGTGCCAGCAGCTCCACTAGCGGGAGGCGCGTCGGGGAGCTGTTTTTT. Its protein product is CASSSTSGRRVGELFF.